This is a list of T cell receptor beta chains from one sample in a study of T cells in Graves' hyperthyroidism and ophthalmopathy. TCRdb re-derived calls from the multiplex PCR reads in MiXCR, one entry per CDR3 protein. The profile shows hundreds of thousands of distinct CDR3 sequences, under 15% of them singletons. The source material was blood. These receptor sequences come from a middle-aged woman with Graves' ophthalmopathy. Both conserved end residues are part of each CDR3. D genes are given only for firm matches. Not every row has a clone size; where given, it reads once, few, many or a size class.

D,J,size,V,DNA,CDR3
.,TRBJ1-2,many,TRBV6-1,TGTGCCAGCAGTACCGGGGCAGGGGCGAATAACTATGGCTACACCTTC,CASSTGAGANNYGYTF
TRBD1,TRBJ2-7,.,TRBV2,TGTGCCAGCAGTCCTATACAGGGGGCAGGGGGAGAGCATTACTTC,CASSPIQGAGGEHYF
.,TRBJ2-2,.,TRBV19,TGTGCCAGTAGTACCGGGGCCGGGGAGCTGTTTTTT,CASSTGAGELFF
.,TRBJ1-5,many,TRBV2,TGTGCCAGCACCCAAGGGTTTAGGCAGCCCCAGCATTTT,CASTQGFRQPQHF
TRBD1,TRBJ1-2,many,TRBV6-1,TGTGCCAGCAGTGTCGAAGCAGGGGGCCATAACTATGGCTACACCTTC,CASSVEAGGHNYGYTF
.,TRBJ2-7,few,TRBV29-1,TGCAGCGCACGCTGGGGGGACGAGCAGTACTTC,CSARWGDEQYF
.,TRBJ1-1,.,TRBV11-2,TGTGCCAGCAGCTTAGTCGGCAGGGATGCATGGTACACTGAAGCTTTCTTT,CASSLVGRDAWYTEAFF
.,TRBJ1-1,many,TRBV24-1,TGTGCCACCAGTACGTCCGGGACGAACACTGAAGCTTTCTTT,CATSTSGTNTEAFF
.,TRBJ2-7,few,TRBV3-1,TGTGCCAGCGGGGGAGCCTACGAGCAGTACTTC,CASGGAYEQYF
.,TRBJ1-2,.,TRBV28,TGTGCCAGCAGTTTGGTTCAGCTTAACTATGGCTACACCTTC,CASSLVQLNYGYTF
TRBD1,TRBJ2-5,.,TRBV6-1,TGTGCCAGCAGGCGGACAGGGCGGGAGACCCAGTACTTC,CASRRTGRETQYF
TRBD1,TRBJ2-7,many,TRBV30,TGTGCCTGGAGTAGGGGGCTAGACTACGAGCAGTACTTC,CAWSRGLDYEQYF
TRBD1,TRBJ2-2,many,TRBV28,TGTGCCAGCAGTATGGGACAGGGTAACACCGGGGAGCTGTTTTTT,CASSMGQGNTGELFF
TRBD2,TRBJ2-4,many,TRBV28,TGTGCCAGCAGTTCCTCGGGACTAGCGGGAGCGGTTGGCATTCAGTACTTC,CASSSSGLAGAVGIQYF
.,TRBJ1-6,many,TRBV19,TGTGCCAGTAACAGGGAGAAGGGTAATTCACCCCTCCACTTT,CASNREKGNSPLHF
TRBD2,TRBJ2-5,many,TRBV20-1,TGCAGTGCTCCGGGACTAGCGGGAGTGGAGACCCAGTACTTC,CSAPGLAGVETQYF
.,TRBJ2-6,many,TRBV6-2/TRBV6-3,TGTGCCAGCAGTTACTTGGTTTCTGGGGCCAACGTCCTGACTTTC,CASSYLVSGANVLTF
.,TRBJ1-1,many,TRBV3-1,TGTGCCAGCAGCCAAGAGGAACAGAAAGCTTTCTTT,CASSQEEQKAFF
TRBD1,TRBJ1-2,many,TRBV11-2,TGTGCCAGCAGCAGGGGACAGGGTGAGGGCTACACCTTC,CASSRGQGEGYTF
.,TRBJ2-2,many,TRBV2,TGTGCCAGCAGCTTAGGCGGGTCCGGGGAGCTGTTTTTT,CASSLGGSGELFF
.,TRBJ2-7,many,TRBV20-1,TGCAGTGCTAGCGAAGACAGCTACGAGCAGTACTTC,CSASEDSYEQYF
.,TRBJ2-7,many,TRBV29-1,TGCAGCGTTTGGGGACTGGGCGAGCAGTACTTC,CSVWGLGEQYF
TRBD2,TRBJ2-7,many,TRBV11-2,TGTGCCAGCAGCCTGGAGCGGGAGTCCTACGAGCAGTACTTC,CASSLERESYEQYF
.,TRBJ1-1,.,TRBV12-3/TRBV12-4,TGTGCCAGCAGTGAAGCGCCAGGGAAAACTTTCTTT,CASSEAPGKTFF
TRBD1,TRBJ2-7,many,TRBV28,TGTGCCAGCAGCCAACAGGGGGCGATAGATCAGTACTTC,CASSQQGAIDQYF
.,TRBJ1-3,many,TRBV7-2,TGTGCCAGCAGCCACAGAAGCACCATATATTTT,CASSHRSTIYF
TRBD1,TRBJ1-2,.,TRBV6-1,TGTGCCAGCAGTGCAGCACAGGGGGATGGCTACACCTTC,CASSAAQGDGYTF
.,TRBJ2-7,many,TRBV7-2,TGTGCCAGCAGCTTTTCAGGGAATGGTGGCGAGCAGTACTTC,CASSFSGNGGEQYF
.,TRBJ2-7,many,TRBV6-2/TRBV6-3,TGTGCCAGCAGTCCCTCCCGACAGGGGAGGGGAGAGGAGCAGTACTTC,CASSPSRQGRGEEQYF
TRBD2,TRBJ2-3,.,TRBV20-1,TGCAGTGCCAGCCTACCGGGACTAGCGGGAGAAAGGGATACGCAGTATTTT,CSASLPGLAGERDTQYF
TRBD1,TRBJ2-7,many,TRBV30,TGTGCCTGGGATTACAGGGGGACCTACGAGCAGTACTTC,CAWDYRGTYEQYF
.,TRBJ1-2,.,TRBV6-1,TGTGCCAGCAGTGAAGGGTTCTATGGCTACACCTTC,CASSEGFYGYTF
.,TRBJ1-6,many,TRBV2,TGTGCCAGCAGTGAAGTTATACCAGAGAATTCACCCCTCCACTTT,CASSEVIPENSPLHF
.,TRBJ2-7,many,TRBV20-1,TGCAGTGCTAGAGACCGACTTTTCGCCGGATACGAGCAGTACTTC,CSARDRLFAGYEQYF
.,TRBJ2-7,.,TRBV28,TGTGCCAGCTCACCACGGGGCGGGATATCGACCTACGAGCAGTACTTC,CASSPRGGISTYEQYF
TRBD2,TRBJ2-5,.,TRBV11-2,TGTGCCAGCAGCTTAAGTAGCGGGAGTAGAGAGACCCAGTACTTC,CASSLSSGSRETQYF
.,TRBJ1-1,.,TRBV5-1,TGCGCCAGCAGCTTGAGTTCAGGGGTCAACACTGAAGCTTTCTTT,CASSLSSGVNTEAFF
TRBD2,TRBJ2-7,many,TRBV9,TGTGCCAGCAGCGGTGGACTAGCGGAAACCTACGAGCAGTACTTC,CASSGGLAETYEQYF
.,TRBJ1-5,few,TRBV4-2,TGTGCCAGCAGCCAAGATTGGCCAGGGAATCAGCCCCAGCATTTT,CASSQDWPGNQPQHF
TRBD1,TRBJ1-1,few,TRBV19,TGTGCCAGTACGGGGAGACAGGGGAACACTGAAGCTTTCTTT,CASTGRQGNTEAFF
.,TRBJ2-7,.,TRBV14,TGTGCCAGCAGCCAAGACTGGGCGGGCCTCCTCCACGAGCAGTACTTC,CASSQDWAGLLHEQYF
.,TRBJ2-7,.,TRBV11-2,TGTGCCAGCAGCTCAGACGTGACAACCTACGAGCAGTACTTC,CASSSDVTTYEQYF
.,TRBJ2-7,.,TRBV7-3,TGTGCCAGCAGCGCCGGACCGGGACACTACGAGCAGTACTTC,CASSAGPGHYEQYF
TRBD1,TRBJ1-2,few,TRBV6-1,TGTGCCAGCAGTGACGCCGGGACAGGGTATGGCTACACCTTC,CASSDAGTGYGYTF
.,TRBJ1-5,many,TRBV6-2/TRBV6-3,TGTGCCAGCAGCTCCCTGAATGGAATTAGCAATCAGCCCCAGCATTTT,CASSSLNGISNQPQHF
.,TRBJ2-7,many,TRBV12-3/TRBV12-4,TGTGCCAGCAGTGAAACCGGGACTCCCGAGCAGTACTTC,CASSETGTPEQYF
.,TRBJ2-5,few,TRBV28,TGTGCCAGCAGTGGAGGGGCCACGGGAGAGACCCAGTACTTC,CASSGGATGETQYF
TRBD1,TRBJ1-1,many,TRBV28,TGTGCCAGCAGTTCCTACGCCGGGACAGGCTACACTGAAGCTTTCTTT,CASSSYAGTGYTEAFF
.,TRBJ2-2,.,TRBV28,TGTGCCAGCAGTTTGGCTGGGGGCGGGACGAACACCGGGGAGCTGTTTTTT,CASSLAGGGTNTGELFF
.,TRBJ1-2,.,TRBV18,TGTGCCAGCTCACCACCGCGTGGGCAGAATAACTATGGCTACACCTTC,CASSPPRGQNNYGYTF
.,TRBJ2-2,.,TRBV28,TGTGCCAGCAGTACAGGCCGGAAAATCACCGGGGAGCTGTTTTTT,CASSTGRKITGELFF
TRBD2,TRBJ2-5,few,TRBV11-1,TGTGCCAGCAGCTACCTCCCGGGACTAGCGGGAGAAGTTCGAGAGACCCAGTACTTC,CASSYLPGLAGEVRETQYF
.,TRBJ2-5,many,TRBV10-3,TGTGCCATCATGAGAAGTCTCAAAGAGACCCAGTACTTC,CAIMRSLKETQYF
.,TRBJ2-7,many,TRBV9,TGTGCCAGCAGCGTAGGGGGGACACCTTCCTACGAGCAGTACTTC,CASSVGGTPSYEQYF
.,TRBJ2-7,many,TRBV11-2,TGTGCCAGCAGCTTAGTAGGGTCCTTCTCTTACGAGCAGTACTTC,CASSLVGSFSYEQYF
TRBD1,TRBJ2-7,few,TRBV18,TGTGCCAGCTCACCCGGCAGGGGGAACGACGAGCAGTACTTC,CASSPGRGNDEQYF